A selection of T cell receptor beta chains follows, all from one sample in a study of cytomegalovirus exposure and HLA in healthy donors. The data were produced by immunoSEQ multiplex PCR, yet TCRdb's version contains in-frame clones alone and is incomplete. The data show more than 45,000 clones, about 95% seen once. Sequenced: PBMCs. The receptors shown here come from a man between 18 and 29 years old in good health and CMV-seronegative. The CDR3 runs from the conserved cysteine through the conserved F or W. Fields, in order: clone size, D gene, J gene, V gene, CDR3 DNA, CDR3 protein. D genes are given only for firm matches. The listing skips clone size in some rows; elsewhere it reads once, few, many or a size class.

size: -
D: -
J: TRBJ1-4
V: TRBV15
DNA: TGTGCCACCAGCAGAGATCGGGGGGAGGGAGAAAAACTGTTTTTT
CDR3: CATSRDRGEGEKLFF

size: -
D: -
J: TRBJ2-2
V: TRBV15
DNA: TGTGCCACCAGCGGGGGACTGAACACCGGGGAGCTGTTTTTT
CDR3: CATSGGLNTGELFF

size: -
D: -
J: TRBJ2-7
V: TRBV28
DNA: TGTGCCAGCAGCCTACTAACCAGGCTAGCTGAGGGCGAGCAGTACTTC
CDR3: CASSLLTRLAEGEQYF

size: -
D: TRBD1
J: TRBJ2-7
V: TRBV27
DNA: TGTGCCAGCAGTTTGACCACAGGGGGCCCCTACGAGCAGTACTTC
CDR3: CASSLTTGGPYEQYF

size: -
D: TRBD1
J: TRBJ2-3
V: TRBV28
DNA: TGTGCCAGCAGTGCCCCAGGGGGCGCAAGCACAGATACGCAGTATTTT
CDR3: CASSAPGGASTDTQYF

size: -
D: -
J: TRBJ2-1
V: TRBV5-1
DNA: TGCGCCAGCAGCTTGGCCCAGCGGAGGTCCGGTGAGCAGTTCTTC
CDR3: CASSLAQRRSGEQFF

size: once
D: -
J: TRBJ1-5
V: TRBV19
DNA: TGTGCCAGTAGTATAGGAGGGCGAGATCAGCCCCAGCATTTT
CDR3: CASSIGGRDQPQHF

size: -
D: -
J: TRBJ2-5
V: TRBV11-2
DNA: TGTGCCAGCAGCTTCGTCGATCAGAAAAAAGAGACCCAGTACTTC
CDR3: CASSFVDQKKETQYF

size: -
D: TRBD1
J: TRBJ1-5
V: TRBV28
DNA: TGTGCCAGCAGTTTACCCGGGACAGCTCAGCCCCAGCATTTT
CDR3: CASSLPGTAQPQHF

size: -
D: -
J: TRBJ1-1
V: TRBV27
DNA: TGTGCCAGCAGTTGGGGGGCGGGGGCTGAAGCTTTCTTT
CDR3: CASSWGAGAEAFF

size: -
D: TRBD1
J: TRBJ1-3
V: TRBV19
DNA: TGTGCCAGTAGCCCTGGGACAGCCTCTGGAAACACCATATATTTT
CDR3: CASSPGTASGNTIYF

size: -
D: TRBD1
J: TRBJ2-3
V: TRBV5-1
DNA: TGCGCCAGCAGGACGACCGGGACAGGGACAGATACGCAGTATTTT
CDR3: CASRTTGTGTDTQYF

size: once
D: TRBD2
J: TRBJ2-5
V: TRBV15
DNA: TGTGCCACCAGCAGAGTGTTGGCGGGAGGGCTGAGAGAGACCCAGTACTTC
CDR3: CATSRVLAGGLRETQYF

size: -
D: -
J: TRBJ2-5
V: TRBV11-2
DNA: TGTGCCAGCAGCCCGGGACTCCAAGCCCCCCAGTACTTC
CDR3: CASSPGLQAPQYF

size: -
D: -
J: TRBJ2-7
V: TRBV18
DNA: TGTGCCAGCCGAGATCCTGAGGTACAACTACCCTACGAGCAGTACTTC
CDR3: CASRDPEVQLPYEQYF

size: -
D: TRBD1
J: TRBJ2-3
V: TRBV5-1
DNA: TGCGCCAGCAGCTTAGGGCAGGGGGCAGATACGCAGTATTTT
CDR3: CASSLGQGADTQYF

size: -
D: TRBD2
J: TRBJ2-2
V: TRBV27
DNA: TGTGCCAGCAGTTCCCTAGCGGGGGGGGAGGAGCTGTTTTTT
CDR3: CASSSLAGGEELFF

size: -
D: TRBD2
J: TRBJ2-1
V: TRBV27
DNA: TGTGCCAGCAAACCGATAGGACTAGCGGGACCTTATGGTGAGCAGTTCTTC
CDR3: CASKPIGLAGPYGEQFF

size: once
D: -
J: TRBJ2-2
V: TRBV5-1
DNA: TGCGCCAGCAGCCTACCGGACTTGTACACCGGGGAGCTGTTTTTT
CDR3: CASSLPDLYTGELFF

size: -
D: -
J: TRBJ1-2
V: TRBV9
DNA: TGTGCCAGCAGCGTACCCCCTCGAGGAATCTACACCTTC
CDR3: CASSVPPRGIYTF

size: -
D: TRBD1
J: TRBJ1-4
V: TRBV28
DNA: TGTGCCAGCACCTCTCGACAGGGCCCTGAAAAACTGTTTTTT
CDR3: CASTSRQGPEKLFF

size: -
D: -
J: TRBJ1-4
V: TRBV21-1
DNA: TGTGCCAGCACCCCCGGGGTTGACGCGAACAGAAATGAAAAACTGTTTTTT
CDR3: CASTPGVDANRNEKLFF

size: -
D: TRBD1
J: TRBJ2-5
V: TRBV27
DNA: TGTGCCAGCAGTTTTCAGGGACAGGGGTTGGAGACCCAGTACTTC
CDR3: CASSFQGQGLETQYF

size: -
D: TRBD1
J: TRBJ2-3
V: TRBV5-1
DNA: TGCGCCAGCAGCTTGGGCCCCGGGACAGCCGCAAACACGCAGTATTTT
CDR3: CASSLGPGTAANTQYF

size: -
D: -
J: TRBJ1-1
V: TRBV5-1
DNA: TGCGCCAGCAGCTTGGGAGGTTTTGTAAACACTGAAGCTTTCTTT
CDR3: CASSLGGFVNTEAFF

size: -
D: TRBD1
J: TRBJ2-2
V: TRBV7-9
DNA: TGTGCCGCAAATACCGGGACAGAGGTCCCCCGCACCGGGGAGCTGTTTTTT
CDR3: CAANTGTEVPRTGELFF

size: -
D: TRBD2
J: TRBJ2-7
V: TRBV5-1
DNA: TGCGCCAGCAGATCGAGTCCTAGCGGGACCTACGAGCAGTACTTC
CDR3: CASRSSPSGTYEQYF

size: -
D: -
J: TRBJ1-2
V: TRBV4-3
DNA: TGCGCCAGCAGCCAAGCGGTAAACCCTGCATATGGCTACACCTTC
CDR3: CASSQAVNPAYGYTF

size: -
D: TRBD1
J: TRBJ1-3
V: TRBV5-4
DNA: TGTGCCAGCAGCTTGCCGGGACAGGGTGGAAACACCATATATTTT
CDR3: CASSLPGQGGNTIYF

size: -
D: -
J: TRBJ1-2
V: TRBV14
DNA: TGTGCCAGCAGCCAAGTACAGGGCGAGAACTATGGCTACACCTTC
CDR3: CASSQVQGENYGYTF

size: -
D: -
J: TRBJ1-5
V: TRBV11-2
DNA: TGTGCCAGCAGCTTAGATAGGGAGGCTCAGCCCCAGCATTTT
CDR3: CASSLDREAQPQHF

size: -
D: TRBD1
J: TRBJ1-1
V: TRBV10-3
DNA: TGTGCCATCAGTGAGACCGGGACAGGGGCAACTGAAGCTTTCTTT
CDR3: CAISETGTGATEAFF

size: -
D: -
J: TRBJ2-5
V: TRBV15
DNA: TGTGCCACCAGCAGAGTGAATTCAGGGCAAGAGACCCAGTACTTC
CDR3: CATSRVNSGQETQYF